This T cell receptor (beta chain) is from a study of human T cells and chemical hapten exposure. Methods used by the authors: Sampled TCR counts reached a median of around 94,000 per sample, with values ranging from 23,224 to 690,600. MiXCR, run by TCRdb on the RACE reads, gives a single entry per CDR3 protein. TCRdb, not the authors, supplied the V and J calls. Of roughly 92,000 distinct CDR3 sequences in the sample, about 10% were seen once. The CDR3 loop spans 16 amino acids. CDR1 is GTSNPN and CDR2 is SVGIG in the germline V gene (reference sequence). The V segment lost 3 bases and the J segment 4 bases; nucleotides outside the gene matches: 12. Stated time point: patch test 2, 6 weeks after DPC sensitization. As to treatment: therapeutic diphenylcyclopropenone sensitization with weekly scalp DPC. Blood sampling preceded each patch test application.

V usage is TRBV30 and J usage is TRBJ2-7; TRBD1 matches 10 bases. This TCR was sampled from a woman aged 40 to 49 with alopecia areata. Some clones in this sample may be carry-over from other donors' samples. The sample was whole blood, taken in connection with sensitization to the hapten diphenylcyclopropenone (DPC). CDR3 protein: CAWRHRDRGRRYEQYF. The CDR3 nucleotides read TGTGCCTGGAGACACCGGGACAGGGGACGAAGGTACGAGCAGTACTTC.